Presented here are 13 T cell receptor beta chains from one specimen sequenced in a study of T cells expressing NK-cell markers (dated by TCRdb to about 2020). The library was produced with 5' RACE. The reads were generated on an Illumina HiSeq 2000. After TCRdb reprocessed the reads, each CDR3 protein sequence was kept as one row, without DNA. The record for this sample contains around 180,000 distinct CDR3 sequences. The ten largest clones represent over 20% of the sample. Sequences were obtained from blood T cells: a sorted CD56 or NKG2C T cell subset, CD4+ or CD8+ T cells, or bulk PBMC T cells (not recorded which). These receptors were collected from a man aged 18-70 years in good health.

The chain joins TRBV7-7 to TRBJ2-1; TCRdb designates TRBD1, a call that cannot be tested without DNA. The germline CDR1 and CDR2 sequences are SSHAT and FNYEAQ (reference sequence). This CDR3 comprises 15 residues. CDR3 residues: CASSSGQGAWNEQFF.

The V gene is TRBV2, the J gene TRBJ2-5; no DNA is available, so the TRBD1 call from TCRdb remains unchecked. The CDR3 contains 14 residues. The germline V gene has CDR1 SNHLY and CDR2 FYNNEI. The CDR3 spells CASSKGQSQETQYF.

The chain is built from TRBV7-6 and TRBJ2-1; the TCRdb D gene call, TRBD1, has no DNA to confirm it. CDR3 length: 13 residues. CDR1 is SGHVS, CDR2 FNYEAQ, per germline. CDR3 region: CASSLLEGGEQFF.

This chain connects TRBV7-6 to TRBJ2-3; TCRdb's D call, TRBD1, is unchecked because there is no DNA. The germline V gene encodes CDR1 SGHVS and CDR2 FNYEAQ. The CDR3 is made up of 15 amino acids. The CDR3 spells CASSPDWGKTDTQYF.

This chain links TRBV5-1 with TRBJ2-1. This CDR3 spans 13 amino acids. Germline V gene data show CDR1 as SGHRS and CDR2 as YFSETQ. CDR3 sequence reads: CASSPGNYNEQFF. The variable domain in full, completed from reference TRBV5-1 and TRBJ2-1, reads KAGVTQTPRYLIKTRGQQVTLSCSPISGHRSVSWYQQTPGQGLQFLFEYFSETQRNKGNFPGRFSGRQFSNSRSEMNVSTLELGDSALYLCASSPGNYNEQFFGPGTRLTVL.

The chain couples TRBV7-9 to TRBJ1-1; TCRdb selects TRBD1, and the lack of DNA leaves this call unchecked. The germline CDR1 and CDR2 sequences are SEHNR and FQNEAQ (reference sequence). The length of the CDR3 is 15 residues. Here the CDR3 reads CASSPTGVMNTEAFF.

The gene calls are TRBV12-3 or TRBV12-4 and TRBJ2-4. The length of the CDR3 is 13 residues. The CDR3 reads CASEGPAKNIQYF.

CDR3 amino acids: CASSLDNVGRDNTGELFF. The chain uses TRBV5-6 and TRBJ2-2; there is no DNA to check the TCRdb D call of TRBD2. The CDR3 runs to 18 residues. In germline, CDR1 is SGHDT, CDR2 YYEEEE.

The chain combines TRBV5-5 with TRBJ2-7; checking the TCRdb D call of TRBD1 is not possible without DNA. The CDR3 loop spans 16 amino acids. Germline V lookup: CDR1 SGHKS, CDR2 YYEKEE (reference sequence). CDR3 amino acids: CASSFSRGYSSYEQYF.

J is TRBJ2-3 and V is TRBV7-9; TCRdb's D gene call, TRBD2, goes unchecked for lack of DNA. Germline CDR1 and CDR2: SEHNR and FQNEAQ (reference sequence). The CDR3 runs to 15 residues. CDR3 sequence reads: CASSLGPLSANTQYF.

CDR3 sequence reads: CASSYSRVGTGELFF. The V and J genes are TRBV6-5 and TRBJ2-2. The CDR3 loop spans 15 amino acids. Germline-derived CDR1 and CDR2 are MNHEY and SVGAGI.

The chain is built from TRBV6-5 and TRBJ2-5; TCRdb's D gene call, TRBD1, goes unchecked for lack of DNA. The CDR3 is 16 residues long. CDR1 is MNHEY and CDR2 is SVGAGI in the germline V gene. The CDR3 sequence is CASSFTGFSAGETQYF.

The chain has TRBV19 and TRBJ2-5. This CDR3 comprises 14 residues. Germline V gene data show CDR1 as LNHDA and CDR2 as SQIVND (reference sequence). The chain's CDR3 is CASSPTLAQETQYF. The full variable domain, its missing parts supplied by reference TRBV19 and TRBJ2-5, is DGGITQSPKYLFRKEGQNVTLSCEQNLNHDAMYWYRQDPGQGLRLIYYSQIVNDFQKGDIAEGYSVSREKKESFPLTVTSAQKNPTAFYLCASSPTLAQETQYFGPGTRLLVL.